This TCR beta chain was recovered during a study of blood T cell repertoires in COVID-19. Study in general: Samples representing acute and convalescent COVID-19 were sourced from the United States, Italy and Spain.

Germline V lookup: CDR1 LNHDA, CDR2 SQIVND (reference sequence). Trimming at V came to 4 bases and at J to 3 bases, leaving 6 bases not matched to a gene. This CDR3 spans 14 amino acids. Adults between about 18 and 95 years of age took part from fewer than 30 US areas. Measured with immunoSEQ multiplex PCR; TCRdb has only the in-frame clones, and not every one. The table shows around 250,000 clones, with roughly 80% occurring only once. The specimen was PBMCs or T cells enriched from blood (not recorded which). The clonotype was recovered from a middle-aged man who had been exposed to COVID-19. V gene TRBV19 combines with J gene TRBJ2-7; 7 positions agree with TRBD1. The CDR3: CASSKWDSHYEQYF. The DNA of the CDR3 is TGTGCCAGTAGTAAATGGGACAGCCACTACGAGCAGTACTTC.